The entry that follows covers one T cell receptor beta chain sequence. As yet, its antigen is unknown. Germline assignment: CDR1 SEHNR and CDR2 FQNEAQ (reference sequence). CDR3 length: 15 residues. V was clipped by 4 bases and J by 3 bases, with 13 bases between them. The data were obtained in a study of T cell responses to AZD1222 COVID-19 vaccine. On the study more broadly: Whether given at about 4 or about 12 weeks, second doses were pooled.

Study-level results: Donors were largely white British and mainly female; clonal diversity was possibly underestimated. Vaccine-related CD4 TCRs covered spike, predominating at 160-218 and 743-854. Of the AZD1222 recipients, only 5 or 6 were seropositive at baseline.

Produced via immunoSEQ multiplex PCR; TCRdb's table is partial and in-frame only. The data contain approximately 150,000 clones, less than 95% of them singletons. The clonotype originates from an adult in good health. This chain connects TRBV7-9 to TRBJ2-1, with D tentatively TRBD1 (5 bases). The sequenced sample was peripheral blood, obtained on day 0 of AZD1222 vaccination. The CDR3 DNA reads TGTGCCAGCAGCTCAGGGTATGCCAGCTACAATGAGCAGTTCTTC. Protein product: CASSSGYASYNEQFF.